The 31 T cell receptor beta chains presented below share a single source sample, sequenced in a study of blood T cells in healthy people across ages. A second PCR, run for roughly 7 to 12 cycles, used a sample-barcoded 5' primer plus a J-beta primer mix. TCRdb itself ran the 5' RACE reads through MiXCR, one entry per CDR3 protein. The sample yields fewer than 750,000 distinct CDR3 sequences, 47% seen once. The sample taken for sequencing was blood. These receptors were obtained from an elderly man in good health.

This clonotype was observed a few times. The chain joins TRBV29-1 to TRBJ2-3, with D perhaps given as TRBD1 or TRBD2 (6 bases each). From germline, CDR1 is SQVTM and CDR2 ANQGSEA. CDR3 length: 14 amino acids. Deletions cut 4 bases from V and 2 bases from J, with 13 bases between. CDR3 sequence reads: CSVVNRGPTDTQYF. The CDR3, as DNA: TGCAGCGTTGTCAATCGGGGGCCCACAGATACGCAGTATTTT.

This clonotype was counted once. A junction end diverges from the germline sequence, so it may reflect a read error. The V gene is TRBV6-2 or TRBV6-3, the J gene TRBJ1-1, with D uncertain. The CDR3 totals 14 residues. From germline, CDR1 is MNHEY and CDR2 SVGEGT. The CDR3, as DNA: TGTGCCAGCAGTTACGTGTTAATGAACACTGTAGCTTTCTTT. Encoded protein: CASSYVLMNTVAFF.

The rearrangement links TRBV27 to TRBJ1-1; D uncertain. This CDR3 has 13 amino acids. Trimming stripped 3 bases from V and 6 bases from J, with 11 bases between. The germline V gene encodes CDR1 MNHEY and CDR2 SMNVEV (reference sequence). CDR3 residues: CASSFQAGAEAFF. CDR3 sequence (DNA): TGTGCCAGCAGTTTCCAGGCTGGGGCTGAAGCTTTCTTT.

J is TRBJ1-1 and V is TRBV28; no reliable D call. The V end was cut by 3 bases, the J end by 4 bases, with 6 bases between. CDR1 MDHEN and CDR2 SYDVKM come from the germline V gene. This CDR3 comprises 12 residues. The CDR3 DNA is TGTGCCAGCAGTTTCGGGAGCACTGAAGCTTTCTTT. Its translation is CASSFGSTEAFF.

In its sample, this clonotype was seen a few times. The CDR3 loop reads CSAPGRAGVGNTEAFF. The DNA of the CDR3 is TGCAGTGCCCCCGGGCGGGCAGGAGTGGGGAATACTGAAGCTTTCTTT. The V call is TRBV20-1, the J call TRBJ1-1; D gene uncertain. Germline V lookup: CDR1 DFQATT, CDR2 SNEGSKA (reference sequence). With 6 bases removed from V and 5 bases from J, the gap between germline ends came to 25 bases. This CDR3 contains 16 residues.

CDR3 coding DNA: TGTGCCAGCAGTTACTCGAACTACCCCTCCTACGAGCAGTACTTC. This sequence encodes CASSYSNYPSYEQYF. The genes are TRBV6-5 and TRBJ2-7; D uncertain. The germline V and J ends were trimmed by 0 bases and 0 bases, with 9 bases remaining between them. Germline assignment: CDR1 MNHEY and CDR2 SVGAGI. This CDR3 region has 15 residues.

This clonotype has only a few counts. This chain links TRBV9 with TRBJ2-1; weak D call: TRBD2 (5 bases). Germline assignment: CDR1 SGDLS and CDR2 YYNGEE. The ends were cut back, 0 bases at V and 5 bases at J, with 12 bases in the middle. The CDR3 covers 15 residues. CDR3 sequence reads: CASSVGVASNNEQFF. In DNA form, the CDR3 reads TGTGCCAGCAGCGTAGGAGTAGCGAGTAACAATGAGCAGTTCTTC.

This clonotype occurred a few times. The rearrangement uses TRBV20-1 and TRBJ2-4, with TRBD1 matching 8 bases. J lost 5 bases, V lost 0 bases, and 15 bases had no gene match. Germline V CDR1 and CDR2: DFQATT, SNEGSKA (reference sequence). The CDR3 runs 18 residues. As DNA, the CDR3 is TGCAGTGCTAGAGATTCCCGGAAGACAGGGGCTACCCAAAACATTCAGTACTTC. This sequence encodes CSARDSRKTGATQNIQYF.

The chain links TRBV20-1 to TRBJ2-7, with 11 bases lining up with TRBD1. Trimming removed 1 base from V and 5 bases from J; junction bases left unmatched: 10. CDR3 length equals 16 residues. Per the germline V gene, CDR1 is DFQATT and CDR2 is SNEGSKA (reference sequence). DNA for the CDR3: TGCAGTGCTAGAGGGGGTAGCAGGACAGGGGGCCACGAGCAGTACTTC. This codes for CSARGGSRTGGHEQYF.

V and J are TRBV12-3 or TRBV12-4 and TRBJ1-6, with D perhaps matching TRBD1 (6 bases). Trimming removed 3 bases from V and 5 bases from J, with 11 bases in between. This CDR3 contains 15 residues. The CDR3 protein is CASSLRQVDNSPLHF. CDR3 nucleotides: TGTGCCAGCAGTTTGAGACAGGTGGATAATTCACCCCTCCACTTT.

The gene calls are TRBV24-1 and TRBJ2-3; D may be TRBD1 (8 bases). V was pared by 4 bases and J by 1 base, with 14 bases between. This CDR3 region has 16 residues. CDR1 KGHDR and CDR2 SFDVKD come from the germline V gene. CDR3 region: CATSEPTGGGTDTQYF. The CDR3 bases are TGTGCCACCAGTGAGCCAACAGGGGGGGGCACAGATACGCAGTATTTT.

This clonotype was detected only a few times. The J gene is TRBJ2-1, the V gene TRBV6-2 or TRBV6-3; 7 bases fit TRBD1. Trimming at V came to 3 bases and at J to 3 bases, leaving 2 bases not matched to a gene. This CDR3 contains 14 residues. Looked up from germline, CDR1 is MNHEY and CDR2 is SVGEGT. The CDR3 bases are TGTGCCAGCAGTTATGGGACAGTCTACAATGAGCAGTTCTTC. This gives the protein CASSYGTVYNEQFF.

The genes are TRBV9 and TRBJ2-3; the D gene is possibly TRBD1 (6 bases). CDR1 and CDR2 (germline): SGDLS, YYNGEE. This CDR3 is 15 amino acids long. Trimming stripped 4 bases from V and 1 base from J, with 13 bases between. The CDR3 DNA follows: TGTGCCAGCAGCCCGGGACACGGTGGCACAGATACGCAGTATTTT. Translated: CASSPGHGGTDTQYF. Full variable domain (remainder filled in from reference TRBV9 and TRBJ2-3): DSGVTQTPKHLITATGQRVTLRCSPRSGDLSVYWYQQSLDQGLQFLIQYYNGEERAKGNILERFSAQQFPDLHSELNLSSLELGDSALYFCASSPGHGGTDTQYFGPGTRLTVL.

This clonotype was found a few times. The rearrangement uses TRBV27 and TRBJ2-3; possibly TRBD2 for D (5 bases). CDR1 is MNHEY and CDR2 is SMNVEV in the germline V gene (reference sequence). The CDR3 contains 15 residues. V lost 5 bases and J lost 4, with 16 bases in between. CDR3 nucleotides: TGTGCCAGCAGTGACTCGACGGGGTGGGCAGATACGCAGTATTTT. It yields the protein CASSDSTGWADTQYF.

This clonotype has just one count. The genes are TRBV7-2 and TRBJ2-2; 9 bases match TRBD1. The CDR3 contains 14 residues. V lost 5 bases and J lost 6; bases outside the gene matches: 4. Germline V gene data show CDR1 as SGHTA and CDR2 as FQGNSA. The CDR3 is CASSRDRVAGELFF. The CDR3 nucleotides are TGTGCCAGCAGCAGGGACAGGGTTGCCGGGGAGCTGTTTTTT.

J is TRBJ2-5 and V is TRBV6-5, with 7 nucleotides matching TRBD2. The CDR3 consists of 15 residues. Germline trimming cut 5 bases from V and 5 bases from J; bases unmatched to any gene: 11. Germline lookup yields CDR1 MNHEY and CDR2 SVGAGI. For the CDR3, the DNA is TGTGCCAGCAGTGAACTGCCCGGGGGGTCCGAGACCCAGTACTTC. Translation gives CASSELPGGSETQYF.

The chain links TRBV10-3 to TRBJ2-3; 8 nucleotides agree with TRBD1. The CDR3 is 14 residues long. CDR1 and CDR2 from the germline V gene are ENHRY and SYGVKD. Trimming removed 5 bases from V and 3 bases from J; junction bases left unmatched: 4. DNA for the CDR3: TGTGCCATCAGTACAGGGGGATCGACAGATACGCAGTATTTT. Its translation is CAISTGGSTDTQYF.

The chain links TRBV6-5 to TRBJ2-2, with D possibly being TRBD2 (6 bases). Between the trimmed V and J ends, which lost 8 bases and 4 bases, there was a span of 14 bases. Germline CDR1 reads MNHEY; CDR2 reads SVGAGI. The CDR3 loop spans 14 amino acids. The chain's CDR3 is CASLTLAGTGELFF. CDR3 in DNA: TGTGCCAGCTTAACACTAGCCGGCACCGGGGAGCTGTTTTTT.

This clonotype has only a few counts. The V and J genes are TRBV28 and TRBJ2-1; a weak D match, TRBD2 (6 bases). The CDR3 length is 14 residues. Germline V gene data show CDR1 as MDHEN and CDR2 as SYDVKM. CDR3 sequence reads: CATRSGGNYNEQFF. The CDR3 region has the DNA TGTGCTACCCGAAGTGGAGGGAACTACAATGAGCAGTTCTTC.

The chain joins TRBV6-6 to TRBJ2-5; D remains unclear. The CDR3 length is 14 residues. V lost 5 bases and J lost 1, with 11 bases in between. Germline CDR1 and CDR2: MNHNY and SVGAGI (reference sequence). The chain's CDR3 is CASSPTEIQETQYF. The CDR3 nucleotides read TGTGCCAGCAGTCCCACAGAGATCCAAGAGACCCAGTACTTC.

V gene TRBV20-1 combines with J gene TRBJ2-3, with 8 bases aligning to TRBD2. The CDR3 runs to 16 residues. In germline, CDR1 is DFQATT, CDR2 SNEGSKA (reference sequence). The V and J ends lost 6 bases and 2 bases, in that order; junction bases with no gene match: 13. The CDR3 bases are TGCAGTGCCGTTCCCCATCTAGCGGGCATCACAGATACGCAGTATTTT. Protein product: CSAVPHLAGITDTQYF.

This clonotype was found a few times. This chain uses TRBV25-1 with TRBJ1-5, with D tentatively TRBD1 (5 bases). CDR3 length: 15 amino acids. Germline CDR1 reads MGHDK; CDR2 reads SYGVNS. Trimming removed 1 base from V and 1 base from J, with 8 bases in between. The CDR3 coding sequence is TGTGCCAGCAGTGAATCCAGGGACAGCAATCAGCCCCAGCATTTT. Amino acid sequence: CASSESRDSNQPQHF. The full variable domain, its missing parts supplied by reference TRBV25-1 and TRBJ1-5, is EADIYQTPRYLVIGTGKKITLECSQTMGHDKMYWYQQDPGMELHLIHYSYGVNSTEKGDLSSESTVSRIRTEHFPLTLESARPSHTSQYLCASSESRDSNQPQHFGDGTRLSIL.

The V call is TRBV4-3, the J call TRBJ2-2; the D gene is possibly TRBD2 (6 bases). Germline-derived CDR1 and CDR2 are LGHNA and YSLEER. The CDR3 is made up of 14 amino acids. The V end was cut by 3 bases, the J end by 7 bases, with 12 bases between. The CDR3, as DNA: TGCGCCAGCAGCCAGATGTCGGAGGGCGGGGAGCTGTTTTTT. Amino acid sequence: CASSQMSEGGELFF.

Only a few counts were recorded for this clonotype. In nucleotides, the CDR3 is TGTGCCAGCGGTCCCCCGGGGGGTACCTACGAGCAGTACTTC. Translation gives CASGPPGGTYEQYF. The rearrangement uses TRBV9 and TRBJ2-7; 7 positions agree with TRBD2. The junction had 9 bases not matched to a gene; V was cut back by 7 bases and J by 2 bases. This CDR3 spans 14 amino acids. Per the germline V gene, CDR1 is SGDLS and CDR2 is YYNGEE. Filled out from reference TRBV9 and TRBJ2-7, the complete variable domain reads DSGVTQTPKHLITATGQRVTLRCSPRSGDLSVYWYQQSLDQGLQFLIQYYNGEERAKGNILERFSAQQFPDLHSELNLSSLELGDSALYFCASGPPGGTYEQYFGPGTRLTVT.

This clonotype has ten or more counts. This chain links TRBV5-1 with TRBJ2-1; D uncertain. Germline assignment: CDR1 SGHRS and CDR2 YFSETQ. V was cut by 0 bases and J by 6 bases, with 10 bases left in between. The CDR3 loop spans 14 amino acids. The CDR3 DNA sequence: TGCGCCAGCAGCTTGGAGGGCACCTCCAATGAGCAGTTCTTC. Translation gives CASSLEGTSNEQFF.

Turning to this clonotype: A much larger clone differs by one base, so this may be a read error. The J gene is TRBJ2-6, the V gene TRBV6-6; D assignment may be TRBD1 or TRBD2 (5 bases each). CDR3 length: 15 amino acids. Germline V CDR1 and CDR2: MNHNY, SVGAGI (reference sequence). The CDR3 region is CASSASGSGANALTF. The CDR3 DNA is TGTGCCAGCAGCGCCAGCGGCTCTGGGGCCAACGCCCTGACTTTC.

V is TRBV28 and J is TRBJ2-1; D is unclear. V was shortened by 3 bases and J by 6 bases, with 9 bases between the two germline ends. The CDR3 contains 13 residues. Per the germline V gene, CDR1 is MDHEN and CDR2 is SYDVKM. CDR3 loop: CASSFVTPNEQFF. Written as DNA, the CDR3 is TGTGCCAGCAGTTTTGTGACACCCAATGAGCAGTTCTTC.

The rearrangement joins TRBV18 to TRBJ2-3; 7 nucleotides line up with TRBD2. Germline values: CDR1 KGHSH, CDR2 LQKENI. This CDR3 region has 15 residues. Losses at the gene ends were 9 bases for V and 0 bases for J; bases not matched to a gene: 9. The CDR3 loop is CASTTGGESTDTQYF. In nucleotides, the CDR3 is TGTGCCAGTACAACTGGGGGGGAGAGCACAGATACGCAGTATTTT.

The chain uses TRBV30 and TRBJ2-5, with 8 bases matching TRBD1. Trimming removed 3 bases from V and 1 base from J; junction bases left unmatched: 7. In germline, CDR1 is GTSNPN, CDR2 SVGIG (reference sequence). The CDR3 is 15 residues long. Here the CDR3 reads CAWRTGTGSQETQYF. The CDR3 region has the DNA TGTGCCTGGAGGACCGGGACAGGCTCCCAAGAGACCCAGTACTTC.

The chain employs TRBV20-1 and TRBJ2-1; weak D call: TRBD1 (5 bases). In germline, CDR1 is DFQATT, CDR2 SNEGSKA (reference sequence). The V gene lost 1 base and the J gene lost 5 bases, with 9 bases spanning the gap. The CDR3 runs to 13 residues. Here the CDR3 DNA reads TGCAGTGCTAGAGTGGGGCAGAACAATGAGCAGTTCTTC. This codes for CSARVGQNNEQFF.

This clonotype has only a few counts. V usage is TRBV20-1 and J usage is TRBJ2-3, with a weak D call TRBD1 (6 bases). Germline CDR1 reads DFQATT; CDR2 reads SNEGSKA (reference sequence). The ends were cut back, 3 bases at V and 2 bases at J, with 9 bases in the middle. There are 13 residues in the CDR3. The CDR3 reads CSARDSLTDTQYF. For the CDR3, the DNA is TGCAGTGCTAGGGACAGCCTCACAGATACGCAGTATTTT.